This T cell receptor beta chain was sequenced in a study of blood T cells in healthy people across ages. Study information: Using template switching, researchers captured about one barcoded beta molecule for each two T cells. General observations from the study: Estimated diversity that came from one million T cells was considered an underestimate.

A word on this clonotype: Its specificity is unknown.

CDR1 and CDR2 from the germline V gene are SGHRS and YFSETQ. This CDR3 has 18 residues. The ends lost 3 bases at V and 0 bases at J; junction bases unmatched: 5. It was with a sample-barcoded 5' primer and a J-beta primer mix that a second PCR of roughly 7 to 11 cycles was run. A template-switch adaptor that had 12 random nucleotides put a tag on each cDNA molecule. Researchers report that each sample yielded at least 2.5 million CDR3-containing paired-end reads. Each CDR3 protein is one row after TCRdb ran MiXCR on the 5' RACE reads. The sample shows 700,000 to 850,000 distinct CDR3 sequences, about 55% of them seen only once.

This receptor was identified in a man older than 75 in good health. The gene calls are TRBV5-1 and TRBJ2-1; 14 bases agree with TRBD2. The sequenced sample was blood. CDR3 nucleotides: TGCGCCAGCAGCTGGGGGACTAGCGGGGGAAGCTCCTACAATGAGCAGTTCTTC. Its protein is CASSWGTSGGSSYNEQFF.